This T cell receptor beta chain is drawn from a study of blood T cell repertoires in COVID-19 (dated by TCRdb to 2020 to 2021). Regarding the complete study: Collaborator samples came from the United States, Italy and Spain and covered acute and convalescent phases of COVID-19. A freely available public database, intended as a resource for researchers studying the immune response to SARS-CoV-2, is where the repertoires were released. Deeply sampled blood TCRbeta repertoires from subjects exposed to, actively infected with, or recovered from COVID-19 were included in the dataset. Where available, HLA class I and class II types were obtained from metadata supplied by the sample provider rather than from assay-based typing. The samples were drawn from two sources: the first 160 participants of the ongoing ImmuneRACE study, and 1,000 to 1,500 subjects contributed by 6 global collaborators. Nearly every sample came with metadata listing a de-identified subject ID, COVID-19 status, age in years and sex. The prospective study material was composed of cDNA or gDNA derived from T cells, B-cell-depleted T cells, or PBMCs. Study-wide findings and limitations: The amount of clinical and demographic metadata varied by source and participant and was provided uncurated.

According to the germline V gene, CDR1 reads SGHTA and CDR2 reads FQGNSA. V loses 4 bases of germline sequence and J loses 2 bases, and the interval between the two ends is 14 bases. Counted from cysteine to phenylalanine, this CDR3 has 15 amino acids. Only CDR3 DNA remains: 45 bases, in frame from the first base. In the prospective study, participants were roughly 18 to 100 years old, resided in approximately 22 geographic areas of the United States, and were enrolled through a virtual design. Cohort assignment in the prospective study relied on participant-reported clinical history from a screening survey and a study questionnaire. Recovered participants in ImmuneRACE Cohort 3 were defined by two consecutive negative NP/OP PCR tests, clearance by a healthcare professional, or resolution of symptoms. In the prospective study, mobile phlebotomists collected whole blood, serum and a nasopharyngeal or oropharyngeal swab from each participant. Prospective study participants could optionally give additional blood draws and questionnaires over an approximately two-month period. Before DNA extraction, blood samples from the prospective study were shipped at room temperature or frozen.

Concerning this clone itself: Its cognate antigen has yet to be identified. No clone much larger than this one lies a single base away; base qualities are absent.

TCRbeta CDR3 regions were amplified from genomic DNA using the immunoSEQ Assay, a bias-controlled multiplex PCR. The paper's processing steps were these. Within the assay, amplification of reference gene primers was used to estimate how many nucleated cells each sample contained. To quantify the absolute abundance of each unique TCRbeta CDR3 rearrangement, sequence reads were collapsed and filtered. For each sample, productive Simpson clonality was calculated by taking the square root of Simpson's diversity index across productive rearrangements. TCRdb provides this immuneACCESS table in a form limited to in-frame rearrangements. Some clones are lacking; in checked studies, under half of them reflect an unresolved V gene, and why the rest are absent is not known. That table gives V, J and clone size, and the DNA gave D and trimming. For this sample the table gives fewer than 500,000 clones, of which about 90% were detected only once. The ten largest clonotypes hold 0.7% of the sample.

The receptor was isolated from a woman aged 18-30 years who had recovered from COVID-19. Sequences were obtained from PBMCs or T cells enriched from blood (not recorded which). The chain is assembled from TRBV7-2 and TRBJ1-1; a tentative D call is TRBD1 (5 bases match). The CDR3 here reads CASSSQGKGNTEAFF. The DNA is TGTGCCAGCAGCTCTCAGGGTAAGGGCAACACTGAAGCTTTCTTT.